These 21 T cell receptor beta chains came from one sample sequenced in a study of CD8 T cells in Susac syndrome. RNA totalling roughly 0.45 to 1 ug underwent reverse transcription with random hexamers. TCRdb re-called the immunoSEQ multiplex PCR reads through MiXCR, storing one row per CDR3 protein. The table lists roughly 67,000 distinct CDR3 sequences, about 95% of them singletons. Sequencing was performed on CD8+ T cells from PBMCs. The origin of the receptors is a human donor with multiple sclerosis.

V is TRBV11-2 and J is TRBJ2-2; D is perhaps TRBD2 (5 bases). Trimming took off 4 bases at V and 7 bases at J, with 13 bases between the two ends. This CDR3 has 14 residues. Germline CDR1 reads SGHAT; CDR2 reads FQNNGV. CDR3 in DNA: TGTGCCAGCAGCTCCCTCACTAGAGGCGGGGAGCTGTTTTTT. Encoded protein: CASSSLTRGGELFF. The full variable domain, rest sourced from reference TRBV11-2 and TRBJ2-2, is EAGVAQSPRYKIIEKRQSVAFWCNPISGHATLYWYQQILGQGPKLLIQFQNNGVVDDSQLPKDRFSAERLKGVDSTLKIQPAKLEDSAVYLCASSSLTRGGELFFGEGSRLTVL.

This clonotype showed up just once. This chain uses TRBV19 with TRBJ1-2, with TRBD1 matching over 9 bases. V lost 5 bases to trimming and J lost 0 bases; unmatched junction nucleotides: 13. The CDR3 length is 18 residues. The germline V gene has CDR1 LNHDA and CDR2 SQIVND (reference sequence). This CDR3 is CASSSAGTGSLSNYGYTF. The DNA of the CDR3 is TGTGCCAGTAGTTCAGCCGGGACAGGGAGTTTGTCTAACTATGGCTACACCTTC.

This rearrangement joins TRBV29-1 to TRBJ2-7; possibly TRBD1 for D (6 bases). This CDR3 has 14 residues. Trimming took 4 bases from V and 0 from J, leaving 13 bases between them. The germline V gene has CDR1 SQVTM and CDR2 ANQGSEA. CDR3 coding DNA: TGCAGCGTTGCCTTCCGGGACAACTCCTACGAGCAGTACTTC. This gives the protein CSVAFRDNSYEQYF.

This clonotype was seen just once. The chain is built from TRBV12-3 or TRBV12-4 and TRBJ1-2, with a possible D match to TRBD1 (5 bases). This CDR3 spans 17 amino acids. With 6 bases removed from V and 1 base from J, the gap between germline ends came to 21 bases. The DNA of the CDR3 is TGTGCCAGCAGCAGGTTATACTCTCTCAGGGATAACTATGGCTACACCTTC. This sequence encodes CASSRLYSLRDNYGYTF.

The V and J genes are TRBV4-1 and TRBJ2-1; either TRBD1 or TRBD2 may supply D (5 bases each). V lost 0 bases to trimming and J lost 5 bases, with 14 bases between them. Germline V gene data show CDR1 as MGHRA and CDR2 as YSYEKL. The CDR3 totals 16 residues. CDR3 region: CASSQDPGRGDNEQFF. DNA for the CDR3: TGCGCCAGCAGCCAAGACCCTGGCAGAGGGGACAATGAGCAGTTCTTC.

The chain recombines TRBV29-1 with TRBJ2-4; tentatively, D is TRBD1 or TRBD2 (5 bases each). V shed 5 bases and J shed 3 bases, with 20 bases lying between them. In germline, CDR1 is SQVTM, CDR2 ANQGSEA. This CDR3 has 16 residues. In DNA, the CDR3 is TGCAGCGTTCTGGGGGACCCTAAAAGGAACAAAAACATTCAGTACTTC. It is translated as CSVLGDPKRNKNIQYF.

The V gene is TRBV3-1, the J gene TRBJ2-7; 7 nucleotides match TRBD1. The J segment lost 4 bases and the V segment lost 4 bases, leaving 4 bases of the junction unmatched. The length of the CDR3 is 13 residues. From germline, CDR1 is LGHDT and CDR2 YNNKEL (reference sequence). CDR3 DNA: TGTGCCAGCAGCCCCCGACAGGGTTACGAGCAGTACTTC. This gives the protein CASSPRQGYEQYF.

This chain uses TRBV3-1 with TRBJ2-7; 8 bases match TRBD2. With V trimmed by 2 bases and J by 5 bases, 8 bases remained unmatched. The CDR3 runs to 15 residues. Germline loops: CDR1 LGHDT, CDR2 YNNKEL (reference sequence). CDR3 in amino acids: CASSQLPYSGDEQYF. CDR3 DNA: TGTGCCAGCAGCCAACTACCCTATAGCGGGGACGAGCAGTACTTC.

The chain combines TRBV29-1 with TRBJ1-2; 11 positions agree with TRBD1. The CDR3 is 13 amino acids. Germline CDR1 is SQVTM and CDR2 is ANQGSEA. V lost 7 bases and J lost 5; bases outside the gene matches: 6. CDR3: CSAGQGALYGYTF. CDR3 coding DNA: TGCAGCGCCGGACAGGGGGCCTTATATGGCTACACCTTC.

This clonotype was picked up a small number of times. This chain links TRBV5-1 with TRBJ2-3, with D uncertain. V shed 3 bases and J shed 4 bases, with 9 bases lying between them. Germline V CDR1 and CDR2: SGHRS, YFSETQ. The CDR3 length is 13 residues. For the CDR3, the DNA is TGCGCCAGCAGCTGGGGAACACCAGATACGCAGTATTTT. This encodes CASSWGTPDTQYF. Full variable domain (rest looked up from reference TRBV5-1 and TRBJ2-3): KAGVTQTPRYLIKTRGQQVTLSCSPISGHRSVSWYQQTPGQGLQFLFEYFSETQRNKGNFPGRFSGRQFSNSRSEMNVSTLELGDSALYLCASSWGTPDTQYFGPGTRLTVL.

V usage is TRBV7-3 and J usage is TRBJ1-1; perhaps TRBD1 as D (6 bases). The V and J ends lost 2 bases and 11 bases respectively, with 12 bases between them. This CDR3 region has 12 residues. Germline lookup yields CDR1 SGHTA and CDR2 FQGTGA. CDR3 sequence: CASSLRTGQAFF. The CDR3 DNA follows: TGTGCCAGCAGCTTACGGACTGGACAGGCTTTCTTT. Full variable domain (rest looked up from reference TRBV7-3 and TRBJ1-1): GAGVSQTPSNKVTEKGKYVELRCDPISGHTALYWYRQSLGQGPEFLIYFQGTGAADDSGLPNDRFFAVRPEGSVSTLKIQRTERGDSAVYLCASSLRTGQAFFGQGTRLTVV.

J is TRBJ1-1 and V is TRBV7-6; D unresolved. The CDR3 has 14 residues. From germline, CDR1 is SGHVS and CDR2 FNYEAQ. V was cut by 3 bases and J by 0 bases, with 8 bases left in between. Here the CDR3 reads CASSLTPVNTEAFF. CDR3 DNA: TGTGCCAGCAGCTTGACCCCGGTGAACACTGAAGCTTTCTTT. Looking up the rest from reference TRBV7-6 and TRBJ1-1 gives the full variable domain: GAGVSQSPRYKVTKRGQDVALRCDPISGHVSLYWYRQALGQGPEFLTYFNYEAQQDKSGLPNDRFSAERPEGSISTLTIQRTEQRDSAMYRCASSLTPVNTEAFFGQGTRLTVV.

The chain couples TRBV29-1 to TRBJ1-2; tentative D call: TRBD1 (5 bases). CDR1 is SQVTM, CDR2 ANQGSEA, per germline. V was cut by 7 bases and J by 1 base, with 16 bases left in between. CDR3 length: 14 amino acids. DNA of the CDR3: TGCAGCGGCAACCTGATCGACAGTAACTATGGCTACACCTTC. Its protein product is CSGNLIDSNYGYTF.

Here the CDR3 DNA reads TGTGCCTGGAGTGTCGGGACCCCGCTGGACGACAATGAGCAGTTCTTC. Translated, it gives CAWSVGTPLDDNEQFF. V is TRBV30 and J is TRBJ2-1; D might be TRBD1 or TRBD2, each matching 5 bases. V was shortened by 0 bases and J by 5 bases, with 17 bases between the two germline ends. The germline V gene encodes CDR1 GTSNPN and CDR2 SVGIG (reference sequence). The CDR3 has 16 amino acids.

This CDR3 is CATSRVLATYEQYF. CDR3 nucleotides: TGTGCCACCAGCAGAGTACTAGCCACCTACGAGCAGTACTTC. This chain uses TRBV15 with TRBJ2-7; D is perhaps TRBD2 (6 bases). The CDR3 is made up of 14 amino acids. V was pared by 1 base and J by 2 bases, with 9 bases between. The V gene's germline CDR1 is LNHNV and CDR2 YYDKDF (reference sequence).

This clonotype was seen just once. The CDR3 region has the DNA TGTGCCAGCAGCCCTGAGGCCAGGGGCTCCTACAATGAGCAGTTCTTC. Its translation is CASSPEARGSYNEQFF. The chain joins TRBV7-9 to TRBJ2-1, with a weak D call TRBD1 (6 bases). CDR3 length: 16 amino acids. The germline CDR1 and CDR2 sequences are SEHNR and FQNEAQ (reference sequence). V lost 5 bases and J lost 0, with 14 bases in between.

The rearrangement joins TRBV29-1 to TRBJ1-1; D gene uncertain. The CDR3 totals 11 residues. Germline V gene data show CDR1 as SQVTM and CDR2 as ANQGSEA. The ends were cut back, 4 bases at V and 5 bases at J, with 8 bases in the middle. CDR3 in amino acids: CSVGSHTEAFF. The CDR3 DNA reads as TGCAGCGTTGGGTCGCATACTGAAGCTTTCTTT.

The V and J genes are TRBV13 and TRBJ2-3, with 8 bases that match TRBD2. Unmatched junction bases numbered 4, after V lost 5 bases and J lost 0 bases. This CDR3 has 15 residues. CDR1 is PRHDT, CDR2 FYEKMQ, per germline (reference sequence). The CDR3 region is CASSPRGASTDTQYF. Written as DNA, the CDR3 is TGTGCCAGCAGCCCGCGGGGGGCCAGCACAGATACGCAGTATTTT.

This chain's CDR3 is CATSDPAQGATDTQYF. In DNA form, the CDR3 reads TGTGCCACCAGTGACCCTGCCCAGGGCGCCACAGATACGCAGTATTTT. This chain links TRBV24-1 with TRBJ2-3, with D possibly being TRBD1 (5 bases). The V gene lost 4 bases and the J gene lost 2 bases, with 15 bases spanning the gap. This CDR3 comprises 16 residues. Per the germline V gene, CDR1 is KGHDR and CDR2 is SFDVKD.

The chain links TRBV27 to TRBJ1-2; 8 bases fit TRBD1. Unmatched junction bases numbered 5, after V lost 6 bases and J lost 8 bases. The CDR3 loop spans 12 amino acids. The germline V gene encodes CDR1 MNHEY and CDR2 SMNVEV (reference sequence). The CDR3 protein is CASSPTGEGYTF. CDR3 DNA sequence: TGTGCCAGCAGCCCGACAGGGGAAGGCTACACCTTC.

The chain has TRBV9 and TRBJ2-5, with 10 bases aligning to TRBD2. V trimming: 2 bases; J trimming: 1 base; junction bases outside the gene matches: 2. Germline CDR1 is SGDLS and CDR2 is YYNGEE. CDR3 size: 15 residues. The DNA of the CDR3 is TGTGCCAGCAGCGTCAGCGGGGGGGTCCAAGAGACCCAGTACTTC. Residues: CASSVSGGVQETQYF.